The sequence of this T cell receptor beta chain was determined in a study of shared clonotypes between healthy human individuals. Every subset's genomic DNA went evenly onto several immunoSEQ plates. Replicate PCRs for sorted subsets used approximately 220 ng DNA; this equaled 30,000 to 35,000 T cell genomes. Data came from immunoSEQ multiplex PCR; TCRdb stores just in-frame clones and leaves some out. The sample consists of over 1.4 million clones, over 95% of them appearing once. CDR1 is KGHSH and CDR2 is LQKENI in the germline V gene. This CDR3 is 20 amino acids long. V lost 1 base, J lost 0 bases, and 11 bases stayed unmatched.

The V gene is TRBV18, the J gene TRBJ1-5; 11 bases align to TRBD1. Material: naive CD4+ T cells sorted from blood. Described subset: CD45RA+ positively selected. This sequence originates from a man between 25 and 39 years old in good health. CDR3 nucleotides: TGTGCCAGCTCACCACTTCCCGGGACAGGGGGTTCTCATAGCAATCAGCCCCAGCATTTT. This codes for CASSPLPGTGGSHSNQPQHF.